What follows are 10 T cell receptor beta chains derived from one specimen sequenced in a study of regulatory T cells in long-lasting Graves disease. Time point reported: newly diagnosed GD, antithyroid drugs for less than 3 months. From RNA extracted from PBMCs, the TCR library was made. HTBI primers from iRepertoire and Arm-PCR of CDR3 regions yielded the TCR beta libraries. From the multiplex PCR reads, TCRdb called clonotypes with MiXCR, one entry per CDR3 protein. This table holds about 420,000 distinct CDR3 sequences, about a sixth found once. The same specimen was also included in a second study, on T cells in Graves' hyperthyroidism and ophthalmopathy.

This specimen consisted of peripheral blood mononuclear cells (PBMCs), obtained at new diagnosis, from a patient treated with antithyroid drugs. Receptors were obtained from a woman between 18 and 29 years old with Graves disease.

The J gene is TRBJ2-1, the V gene TRBV7-2; a weak D match, TRBD2 (6 bases). Trimming stripped 4 bases from V and 2 bases from J, with 12 bases between. Germline-derived CDR1 and CDR2 are SGHTA and FQGNSA. CDR3 length: 15 amino acids. For the CDR3, the DNA is TGTGCCAGCAGCTCCCCGGGACTTCCCTACAATGAGCAGTTCTTC. Its protein is CASSSPGLPYNEQFF.

This clonotype was recorded a few times. This chain connects TRBV5-5 to TRBJ1-2, with 10 positions matching TRBD1. After removal of 4 bases from V and 3 bases from J, the junction contained 6 bases not matched to a gene. Germline assignment: CDR1 SGHKS and CDR2 YYEKEE (reference sequence). This CDR3 spans 15 amino acids. The CDR3 spells CASSTTGTGDYGYTF. In nucleotides, the CDR3 is TGTGCCAGCAGCACTACCGGGACAGGGGACTATGGCTACACCTTC.

This clonotype showed up just a few times. V usage is TRBV11-2 and J usage is TRBJ1-1; no definite D call. V lost 3 bases, J lost 2 bases, and 10 bases lay in between. CDR1 and CDR2 (germline): SGHAT, FQNNGV. This CDR3 is 14 amino acids long. The CDR3 here is CASSFVGFNTEAFF. Written as DNA, the CDR3 is TGTGCCAGCAGCTTTGTAGGGTTCAACACTGAAGCTTTCTTT.

About this clonotype itself: A much larger clone lies a single base off, so this may be a read error. The rearrangement joins TRBV7-2 to TRBJ2-7; D is unresolved. CDR3 length: 14 amino acids. Germline V gives CDR1 SGHTA, CDR2 FQGNSA. The CDR3, as DNA: TGTGCCAGCGGCTTAGAGGCCCGTCCCTACGAGCAGTACTTC. It yields the protein CASGLEARPYEQYF. The entire variable domain, with the rest obtained from reference TRBV7-2 and TRBJ2-7, is as follows: GAGVSQSPSNKVTEKGKDVELRCDPISGHTALYWYRQSLGQGLEFLIYFQGNSAPDKSGLPSDRFSAERTGGSVSTLTIQRTQQEDSAVYLCASGLEARPYEQYFGPGTRLTVT.

This clonotype was recorded many times. The CDR3 reads CASSGDSGSADTQYF. CDR3 DNA: TGTGCCAGCAGTGGGGATAGCGGGAGTGCAGATACGCAGTATTTT. This rearrangement joins TRBV7-8 to TRBJ2-3, with 9 nucleotides matching TRBD2. The CDR3 contains 15 residues. The germline V gene has CDR1 SGHVS and CDR2 FQNEAQ. J was trimmed by 4 bases and V by 6 bases; bases with no gene match: 8.

This clonotype was observed a few times. This sequence joins TRBV7-8 and TRBJ2-1; D gene unclear. This CDR3 comprises 18 residues. With 4 bases removed from V and 0 bases from J, the gap between germline ends came to 19 bases. Looked up from germline, CDR1 is SGHVS and CDR2 is FQNEAQ. In nucleotides, the CDR3 is TGTGCCAGCAGCTCGAGAGAGGCCAAGTACAGCTCCTACAATGAGCAGTTCTTC. Its protein is CASSSREAKYSSYNEQFF.

This clonotype was detected ten times or more. The rearrangement links TRBV12-3 or TRBV12-4 to TRBJ1-2, with D possibly matching TRBD1 (5 bases). The CDR3 has 13 residues. Trimming removed 7 bases from V and 8 bases from J, with 17 bases in between. CDR3 DNA: TGTGCCAGCACTCCGACGGGGGGAGGAGGCTACACCTTC. Translated, it gives CASTPTGGGGYTF.

This clonotype has a count of ten or more. The V gene is TRBV6-2 or TRBV6-3, the J gene TRBJ2-2; D may be TRBD1 or TRBD2 (7 bases each). The CDR3 covers 16 residues. CDR1 is MNHEY, CDR2 SVGEGT, per germline. V shed 5 bases and J shed 3 bases, with 16 bases lying between them. DNA of the CDR3: TGTGCCAGCAGTCCCCGGGGAGGGGGCTACACCGGGGAGCTGTTTTTT. Translating it yields CASSPRGGGYTGELFF.

V and J are TRBV5-1 and TRBJ2-5; D gene uncertain. The DNA end favors TRBJ2-1, so the J call may be wrong. The CDR3 consists of 12 residues. Germline V CDR1 and CDR2: SGHRS, YFSETQ. As DNA, the CDR3 is TGCGCCAGCAGCTTGGCGGAGCATGAGCAGTTCTTC. This gives the protein CASSLAEHEQFF.

The chain links TRBV20-1 to TRBJ2-5; D might be TRBD2 (6 bases). The germline V and J ends were trimmed by 5 bases and 3 bases, with 13 bases remaining between them. The germline CDR1 and CDR2 sequences are DFQATT and SNEGSKA (reference sequence). The CDR3 covers 13 residues. CDR3 sequence: CSALRLEKETQYF. The CDR3 nucleotides read TGCAGTGCTCTCAGACTAGAAAAAGAGACCCAGTACTTC.